This TCR beta chain was obtained from a study of T cell responses to AZD1222 COVID-19 vaccine. Study in general: Pooling of second doses given at about 4 or about 12 weeks was done. Findings and limits, study-wide: Every sample of the repertoires postdated the peak T cell response. Spike-specific TCR breadth rose after two AZD1222 doses, and depth rose as well. Seropositive AZD1222 recipients at baseline numbered only five to seven.

To note about this clone: What it binds is unknown.

J lost 0 bases, V lost 6 bases, and 5 bases had no gene match. The CDR3 runs to 15 residues. Germline CDR1 reads MNHEY; CDR2 reads SVGAGI. Sequencing was performed with immunoSEQ multiplex PCR; in TCRdb, only in-frame clones are kept and a portion is missing. The sample lists about 170,000 clones, roughly 93% occurring once. The chain uses TRBV6-5 and TRBJ2-1; 7 bases fit TRBD2. The specimen comprised peripheral blood, sampled on day 0 of AZD1222 vaccination. The source is an adult in good health. The CDR3 loop is CASSGRLASYNEQFF. DNA for the CDR3: TGTGCCAGCAGCGGGCGACTAGCCTCCTACAATGAGCAGTTCTTC.